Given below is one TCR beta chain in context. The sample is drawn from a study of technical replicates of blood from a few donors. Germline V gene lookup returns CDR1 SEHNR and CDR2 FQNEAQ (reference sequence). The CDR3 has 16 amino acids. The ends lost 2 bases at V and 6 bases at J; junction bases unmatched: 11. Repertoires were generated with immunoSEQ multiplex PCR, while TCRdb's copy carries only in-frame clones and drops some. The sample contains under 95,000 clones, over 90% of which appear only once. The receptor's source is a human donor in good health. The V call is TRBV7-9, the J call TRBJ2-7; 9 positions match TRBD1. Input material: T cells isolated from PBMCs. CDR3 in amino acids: CASSLMFGTGSSEQYF. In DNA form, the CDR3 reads TGTGCCAGCAGCTTAATGTTTGGGACAGGGTCCAGCGAGCAGTACTTC.